Detailed here is one T cell receptor (beta chain). Its binding antigen is unknown. It has no much larger one-base neighbor in the sample; base qualities were not kept. The sample is drawn from a study of blood T cell repertoires in COVID-19 (dated by TCRdb to about 2020). Notes on the research overall: Collaborator samples came from the United States, Italy and Spain and covered acute and convalescent phases of COVID-19. Samples came from the ongoing ImmuneRACE study (first 160 participants) plus 1,254 subjects from 6 global collaborators. Deeply sampled blood TCRbeta repertoires from subjects exposed to, actively infected with, or recovered from COVID-19 were included in the dataset. The material from the prospective study consisted of cDNA or gDNA derived from T cells, B-cell-depleted T cells, or PBMCs. Sample metadata almost always included a de-identified subject ID, COVID-19 status, age in years and sex. Where available, HLA class I and class II types were taken from metadata supplied by the sample provider and were not determined by assay-based typing. The repertoires were made available in a free public database intended to serve as a resource for research on the immune response to SARS-CoV-2.

Summary of the overall study and its limitations: The amount of clinical and demographic metadata varied by source and participant and was provided uncurated.

TCRbeta CDR3 regions were amplified from genomic DNA by means of the immunoSEQ Assay, a bias-controlled multiplex PCR. From the authors' description of their analysis: The number of nucleated cells in each sample was estimated from the amplification of reference gene primers within the assay. Sequence reads were collapsed and filtered to measure the absolute abundance of every unique TCRbeta CDR3 rearrangement. For each sample, productive Simpson clonality was calculated as the square root of Simpson's diversity index across productive rearrangements. TCRdb holds this immuneACCESS table with in-frame rearrangements only. Some clones are missing; in checked studies, unresolved V genes explain under half, and the rest has no known cause. The V and J calls and clone size come from that table; D and trimming were worked out from the DNA. This sample lists about 440,000 clones; nearly 90% were detected once. The ten largest clones add up to nearly 2% of the sample.

Enrolling through a virtual design, the prospective study's participants ranged in age from roughly 18 to 90 years and lived across 24 United States geographic areas. Cohort assignment in the prospective study relied on participant-reported clinical history from a screening survey and a study questionnaire. In the prospective study, mobile phlebotomists collected whole blood, serum and a nasopharyngeal or oropharyngeal swab from each participant. Over an approximately two-month period, participants in the prospective study had the option of providing additional blood draws and questionnaires. Before DNA extraction, blood samples from the prospective study were shipped at room temperature or frozen. The TCR originated in a woman between 18 and 29 years old with acute COVID-19. The specimen was PBMCs or T cells enriched from blood (not recorded which).

The CDR3: CASSRGQVQDEAFF. The bases read TGTGCCAGCAGCCGGGGACAGGTCCAAGATGAAGCTTTCTTT. The receptor chain draws on TRBV7-9 and TRBJ1-1; 8 middle bases align to TRBD1. The CDR3 covers 14 residues, taking in both the cysteine and the phenylalanine. The DNA shown is the 42-base CDR3, in frame from base 1. Trimming takes 5 bases off V and 7 bases off J; junction bases not matched to a gene: 9. CDR1 and CDR2 are drawn from the germline V gene (reference sequence): SEHNR, FQNEAQ.